This T cell receptor (beta chain) was sequenced for a study of shared clonotypes between healthy human individuals. Germline V gene data show CDR1 as SGHAT and CDR2 as FQNNGV. The CDR3 is 15 residues long. V shed 7 bases, J shed 4 bases, and the junction held 7 bases outside the gene matches. Produced via immunoSEQ multiplex PCR; TCRdb's table is partial and in-frame only. This sample has 2 million or so clones, with around 95% found just once. The chain employs TRBV11-2 and TRBJ2-5, with 12 positions matching TRBD2. The source of this sequence is a man between 18 and 29 years old in good health. The sequenced sample consisted of naive CD4+ T cells sorted from blood. The subset: CD45RA+ positively selected. CDR3 DNA: TGTGCCAGCAACACCCCGGGACTAGCGGGAGAGACCCAGTACTTC. Its protein product is CASNTPGLAGETQYF.